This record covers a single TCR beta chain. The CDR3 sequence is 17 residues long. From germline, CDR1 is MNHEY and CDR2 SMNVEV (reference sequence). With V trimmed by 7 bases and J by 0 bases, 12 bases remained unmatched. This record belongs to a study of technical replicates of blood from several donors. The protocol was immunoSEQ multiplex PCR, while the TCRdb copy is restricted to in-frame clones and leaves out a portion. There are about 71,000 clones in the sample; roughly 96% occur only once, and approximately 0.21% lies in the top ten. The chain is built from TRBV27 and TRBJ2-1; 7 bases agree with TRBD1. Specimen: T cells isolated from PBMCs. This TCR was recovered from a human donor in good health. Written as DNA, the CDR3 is TGTGCCAGCATAATGTCCTCGACAGGGAGCTCCTACAATGAGCAGTTCTTC. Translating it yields CASIMSSTGSSYNEQFF.